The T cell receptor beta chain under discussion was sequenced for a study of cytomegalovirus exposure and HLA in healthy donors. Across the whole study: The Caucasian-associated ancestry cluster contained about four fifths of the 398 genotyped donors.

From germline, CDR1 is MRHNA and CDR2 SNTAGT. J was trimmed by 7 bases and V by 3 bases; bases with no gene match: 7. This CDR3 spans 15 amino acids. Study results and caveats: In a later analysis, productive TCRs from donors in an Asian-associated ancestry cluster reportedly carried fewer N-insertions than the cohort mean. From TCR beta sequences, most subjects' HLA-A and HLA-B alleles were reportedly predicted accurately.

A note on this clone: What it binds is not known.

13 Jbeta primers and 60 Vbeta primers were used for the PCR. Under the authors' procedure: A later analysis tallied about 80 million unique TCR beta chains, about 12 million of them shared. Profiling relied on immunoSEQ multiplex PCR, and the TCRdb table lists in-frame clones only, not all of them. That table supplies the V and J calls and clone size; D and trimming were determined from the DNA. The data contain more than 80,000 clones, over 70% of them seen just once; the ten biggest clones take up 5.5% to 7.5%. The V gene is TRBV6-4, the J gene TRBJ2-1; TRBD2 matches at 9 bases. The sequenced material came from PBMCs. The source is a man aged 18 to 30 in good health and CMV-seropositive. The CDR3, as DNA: TGTGCCAGCAGTGAAGTAGCGGGAGTCGGAAATGAGCAGTTCTTC. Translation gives CASSEVAGVGNEQFF.